This T cell receptor (beta chain) was sequenced during a study of blood T cells in healthy people across ages. Whole-study results and caveats: The recorded TCR beta diversity per million T cells decreased in a roughly linear manner with age.

Notes on this clonotype: Its antigen is undetermined.

Alongside a J-beta primer mix, a sample-barcoded 5' primer served in a second PCR lasting roughly 6 to 12 cycles. MiXCR, applied by TCRdb to the 5' RACE reads, yields one record per CDR3 protein. The repertoire holds some 1 million distinct CDR3 sequences, with 45% as singletons. V gave up 6 bases and J gave up 3 bases, with 15 bases separating them. Germline V gene lookup returns CDR1 MDHEN and CDR2 SYDVKM. This CDR3 has 15 residues. Input material: blood. The chain uses TRBV28 and TRBJ1-5, with a weak D call TRBD1 (6 bases). This TCR derives from a woman aged 55 to 70 in good health. The CDR3 DNA follows: TGTGCCAGCAGCCAACCAAGGGGGTCCAATCAGCCCCAGCATTTT. It is translated as CASSQPRGSNQPQHF.